One sample yielded the 5 T cell receptor beta chains listed below, sequenced in a study of shared clonotypes between healthy human individuals. Some clones are missing from TCRdb's copy, which holds only in-frame ones; the method was immunoSEQ multiplex PCR. The table lists around 1.5 million clones, around 98% of them singletons. The specimen sequenced was naive CD4+ T cells sorted from blood. Specified subset: CD45RA+ positively selected. Receptor source: a man aged 30-40 years in good health.

V gene TRBV11-2 combines with J gene TRBJ2-7, with D possibly being TRBD1 (5 bases). V lost 4 bases and J lost 1, with 11 bases in between. This CDR3 contains 14 residues. Germline loops: CDR1 SGHAT, CDR2 FQNNGV. DNA of the CDR3: TGTGCCAGCAGCTCAGCAGGGTCTTCCTACGAGCAGTACTTC. Its translation is CASSSAGSSYEQYF.

The chain has TRBV7-2 and TRBJ2-3; TRBD2 aligns across 9 bases. With 5 bases clipped from V and 2 bases from J, the junction kept 11 bases outside the gene matches. This CDR3 is 17 amino acids long. CDR1 and CDR2 from the germline V gene are SGHTA and FQGNSA. CDR3 in amino acids: CASSGWGSSGNTDTQYF. The CDR3 DNA follows: TGTGCCAGCAGCGGTTGGGGGTCTAGCGGGAACACAGATACGCAGTATTTT.

V usage is TRBV18 and J usage is TRBJ2-2; D remains ambiguous. The CDR3 runs to 13 residues. Deletions cut 2 bases from V and 3 bases from J, with 4 bases between. Germline values: CDR1 KGHSH, CDR2 LQKENI. The chain's CDR3 is CASSPVDTGELFF. The CDR3 nucleotides are TGTGCCAGCTCACCAGTGGACACCGGGGAGCTGTTTTTT.

This chain links TRBV10-2 with TRBJ1-2; D is uncertain. V was trimmed by 6 bases and J by 7 bases, leaving 15 bases between them. There are 13 residues in the CDR3. Germline-derived CDR1 and CDR2 are WSHSY and SAAADI. CDR3 protein: CASSAERNRGYTF. The CDR3 region has the DNA TGCGCCAGCAGCGCGGAAAGGAATCGTGGCTACACCTTC.

The chain uses TRBV5-1 and TRBJ2-7, with 10 bases aligning to TRBD2. The CDR3 runs 15 residues. J lost 1 base, V lost 4 bases, and 5 bases had no gene match. Per germline, CDR1 SGHRS and CDR2 YFSETQ. The CDR3, as DNA: TGCGCCAGCAGCAGGGCTAGCGGGGGATCCTACGAGCAGTACTTC. Its protein is CASSRASGGSYEQYF.